This is a list of T cell receptor beta chains from one sample in a study of OX40 agonist ivuxolimab in advanced cancers. TCRdb's copy holds only in-frame clones and misses some; the assay was immunoSEQ multiplex PCR. The sample holds approximately 12,000 clones, about 82% seen once. The sequencing here drew on CD4+ or CD8+ T cells sorted from blood, taken in a trial of the OX40 agonist ivuxolimab. The receptors stem from an adult with an advanced solid tumor such as melanoma, head and neck, liver or kidney cancer. CDR3s leave out the opening cysteine and the closing phenylalanine or tryptophan.

V	length	CDR3
TRBV27	14	ASSLYVGASTDTQY
TRBV13	13	ASSSGLVTYNEQF
TRBV6-5	11	ATQSGQSYEQY
TRBV30	11	AWSWGEADTQY
TRBV28	15	ASSTISGRLSNQPQH
TRBV29-1	14	SGEALSPQGRYEQF
TRBV29-1	11	SVDGGNTGELF
TRBV4-1	11	ASSQVKDTEAF
TRBV29-1	13	SVESPASYTGELF
TRBV4-1	14	ASSQGWQRGTDTQY
TRBV7-3	14	ASSTPPAVGNNEQF
TRBV25-1	12	ASRERWLGGELF
TRBV4-1	15	ASSQSPGQGISNEQF
TRBV4-2	10	ASSQEGRDRT
TRBV4-3	12	ASSQDTSSQPQH
TRBV28	12	ASSLREETDTQY
TRBV21-1	17	ASSKGPSGRAVSTDTQY
TRBV27	12	ASSFGSVYYEQY
TRBV4-3	13	ASSQVQRAQETQY
TRBV9	12	ASNIAGEGNEQF
TRBV5-1	13	ASSPVGGPTGELF
TRBV4-1	11	ASSQDSFQPQH
TRBV7-9	13	ASSSSGSLAGELF
TRBV11-1	10	ASSFAGVEQY
TRBV14	15	ASSQSLRTSYHHEQF
TRBV19	14	ASSVLKLAAYNEQF
TRBV7-6	10	ASSRGQDGYT
TRBV7-9	12	ASSLWAGRDEQY
TRBV19	12	AASTGQSNEKLF
TRBV28	13	ASSPRLYSNQPQH
TRBV7-9	16	ASSSLRPGGASGNTIY
TRBV7-9	13	ASSAPEGYSEKLF
TRBV30	10	ACIHRQRGYT
TRBV28	16	ASSFLFSRTNPTDTQY
TRBV7-9	13	ASSFRDRGKETQY
TRBV19	12	ASSLAGGNYEQY
TRBV12-5	11	ASVAPTTDTQY
TRBV28	12	ASSRPSSDETQY
TRBV28	12	ASSFGGTGNTIY
TRBV4-2	14	ASSQAQLAVNNEQF
TRBV6-1	13	ASSEGTGSTDTQY
TRBV5-6	12	ASSRTTGSRSYT
TRBV4-3	14	ASSPGTAHLSYEQY
TRBV5-6	12	ASSLEGSYNEQF
TRBV2	11	ASRTGQTYEQY
TRBV7-9	15	ASSAVRGVGDNYGYT
TRBV18	12	ASSPGGSGPEQY
TRBV4-2	12	ASSQDLGTTEAF
TRBV28	13	ASSLAASVSYEQY
TRBV10-3	13	AISPGGGRKETQY
TRBV28	11	ASSLRQAYEQY
TRBV9	12	ASSGSGSGNEQF
TRBV5-1	13	ASSLAGGSRGEQY
TRBV13	16	ASSSRRGLAGVSGEQF
TRBV4-1	11	ASRHDGQETQY
TRBV11-2	13	ASSLVWRDTDTQY
TRBV9	15	ASSVGRRRGSTDTQY
TRBV4-1	14	ASSLRAGGASYEQY
TRBV11-2	15	ASSPERGRGKKDTQY
TRBV11-3	11	ASSLFPYNEQF